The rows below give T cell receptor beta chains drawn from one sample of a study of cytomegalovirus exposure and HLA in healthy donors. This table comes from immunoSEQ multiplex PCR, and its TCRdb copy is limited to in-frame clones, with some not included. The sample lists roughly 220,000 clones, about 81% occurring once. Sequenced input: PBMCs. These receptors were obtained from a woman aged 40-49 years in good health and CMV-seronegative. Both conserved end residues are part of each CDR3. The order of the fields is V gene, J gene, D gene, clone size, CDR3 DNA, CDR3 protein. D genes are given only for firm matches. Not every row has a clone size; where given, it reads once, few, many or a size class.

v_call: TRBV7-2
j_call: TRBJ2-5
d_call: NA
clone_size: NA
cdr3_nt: TGTGCCAGCAGCTCACCGGGAGCCAGGACCCAGTACTTC
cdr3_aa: CASSSPGARTQYF

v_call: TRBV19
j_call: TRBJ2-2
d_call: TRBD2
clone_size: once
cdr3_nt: TGTGCCAGTAGTAGGACTAGCGGGCAACTCACCGGGGAGCTGTTTTTT
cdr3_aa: CASSRTSGQLTGELFF

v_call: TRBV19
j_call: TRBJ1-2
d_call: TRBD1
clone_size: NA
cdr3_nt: TGTGCCAGTAATCAGGGGGCGCGGGTCTATGGCTACACCTTC
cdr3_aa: CASNQGARVYGYTF

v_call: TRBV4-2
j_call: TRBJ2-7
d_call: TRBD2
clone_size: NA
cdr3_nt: TGTGCCAGCAGCCAAGACACCACCCGTGGACTAGCGGGAGGAGTCGGTTTCTACGAGCAGTACTTC
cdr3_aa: CASSQDTTRGLAGGVGFYEQYF

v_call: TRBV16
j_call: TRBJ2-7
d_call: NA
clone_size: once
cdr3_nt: TGTGCCAGCAGCCAATTAGGGTGGGCAGGGCTGGCCTACGAGCAGTACTTC
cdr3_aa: CASSQLGWAGLAYEQYF

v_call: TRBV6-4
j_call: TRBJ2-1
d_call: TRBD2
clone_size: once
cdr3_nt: TGTGCCAGCAGTGTAGGCCTAGCGGGAAACAATGAGCAGTTCTTC
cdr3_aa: CASSVGLAGNNEQFF

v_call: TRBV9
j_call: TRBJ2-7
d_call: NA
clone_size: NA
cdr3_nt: TGTGCCAGCAGCGTCACCCCGGGACAAAGATACGAGCAGTACTTC
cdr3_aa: CASSVTPGQRYEQYF

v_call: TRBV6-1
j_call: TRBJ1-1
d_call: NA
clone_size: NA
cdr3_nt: TGTGCCAGCACTCTCACAGCGAACACTGAAGCTTTCTTT
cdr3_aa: CASTLTANTEAFF

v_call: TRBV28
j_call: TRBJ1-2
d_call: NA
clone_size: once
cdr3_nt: TGTGCCAGCAGTGCGCCCTCGTCAGGGCTAGATGGCTACACCTTC
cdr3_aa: CASSAPSSGLDGYTF

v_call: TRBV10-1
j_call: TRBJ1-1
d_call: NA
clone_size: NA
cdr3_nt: TGCGCCAGCAGTGAGCAGGGCCTGAACACTGAAGCTTTCTTT
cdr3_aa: CASSEQGLNTEAFF

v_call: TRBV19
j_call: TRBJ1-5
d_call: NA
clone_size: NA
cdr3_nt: TGTGCCAGTACCCGGACAGCTCGAAGTAGCAATCAGCCCCAGCATTTT
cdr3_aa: CASTRTARSSNQPQHF

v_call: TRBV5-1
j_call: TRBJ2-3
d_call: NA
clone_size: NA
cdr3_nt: TGCGCCAGCACTATGGACAGCTACGTAAATACGCAGTATTTT
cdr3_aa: CASTMDSYVNTQYF

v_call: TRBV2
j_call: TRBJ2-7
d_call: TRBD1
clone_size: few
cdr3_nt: TGTGCCAGGGGGGGACAGGGGTACGAGCAGTACTTC
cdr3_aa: CARGGQGYEQYF

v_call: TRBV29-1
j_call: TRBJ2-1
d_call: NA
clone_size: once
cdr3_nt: TGCAGCGGGAGGGGTCTCATCCAGGACAATGAGCAGTTCTTC
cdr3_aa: CSGRGLIQDNEQFF

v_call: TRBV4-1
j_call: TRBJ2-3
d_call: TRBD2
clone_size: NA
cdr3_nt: TGCGCCAGCAGCCAAGATACCGGACTAGCGGGGGATACGCAGTATTTT
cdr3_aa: CASSQDTGLAGDTQYF

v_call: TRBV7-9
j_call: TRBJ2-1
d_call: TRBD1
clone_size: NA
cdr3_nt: TGTGCCAGCACCCAGGGGGCAGCCTACAATGAGCAGTTCTTC
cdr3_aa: CASTQGAAYNEQFF

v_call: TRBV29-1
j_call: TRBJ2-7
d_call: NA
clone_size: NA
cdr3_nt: TGCAGCGTTGAAGTGCAGGGGCGGGAGCAGTACTTC
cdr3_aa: CSVEVQGREQYF

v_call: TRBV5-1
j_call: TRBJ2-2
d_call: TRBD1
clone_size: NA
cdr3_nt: TGCGCCAGCAGCTTTCGCTGGGACAGCTCAACGGCCGGGGAGCTGTTTTTT
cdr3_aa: CASSFRWDSSTAGELFF

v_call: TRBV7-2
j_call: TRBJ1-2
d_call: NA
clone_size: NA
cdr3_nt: TGTGCCAGCAGCTTACAGGGCTCAAACTATGGCTACACCTTC
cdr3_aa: CASSLQGSNYGYTF

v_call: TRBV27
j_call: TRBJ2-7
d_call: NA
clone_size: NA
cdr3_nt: TGTGCCAGCAGTTCTAGGCCCAGACCCGAAAAAGAGCAGTACTTC
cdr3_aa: CASSSRPRPEKEQYF

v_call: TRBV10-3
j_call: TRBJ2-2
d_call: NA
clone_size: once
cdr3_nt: TGTGCCATCAGTGAGTGGAACTACGGGGAGCTGTTTTTT
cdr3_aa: CAISEWNYGELFF

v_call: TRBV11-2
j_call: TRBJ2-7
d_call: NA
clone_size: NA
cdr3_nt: TGTGCCAGCAGCTTAATAAACGAGCAGTACTTC
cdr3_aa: CASSLINEQYF

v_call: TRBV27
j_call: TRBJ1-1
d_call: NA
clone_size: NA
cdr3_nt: TGTGCCAGCAGTTTATCTACAGGAGCGAACACTGAAGCTTTCTTT
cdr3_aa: CASSLSTGANTEAFF

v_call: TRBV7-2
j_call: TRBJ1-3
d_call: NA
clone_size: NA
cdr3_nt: TGTGCCAGCAGCTTAGCCCCCTTACTGGGAAACACCATATATTTT
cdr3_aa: CASSLAPLLGNTIYF

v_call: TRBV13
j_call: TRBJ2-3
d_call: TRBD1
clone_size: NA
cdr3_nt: TGTGCCAGCAGCCAAGGGGGCGGAAGGAGCACAGATACGCAGTATTTT
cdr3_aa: CASSQGGGRSTDTQYF

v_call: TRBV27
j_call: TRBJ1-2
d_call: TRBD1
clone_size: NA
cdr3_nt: TGTGCCAGCAGTAAGGACAGGATCTATGGTTACACCTTC
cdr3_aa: CASSKDRIYGYTF

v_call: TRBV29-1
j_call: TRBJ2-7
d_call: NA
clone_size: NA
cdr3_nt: TGCAGCGTTGAATTAGGGGGTTCGGCCTACGAGCAGTACTTC
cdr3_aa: CSVELGGSAYEQYF

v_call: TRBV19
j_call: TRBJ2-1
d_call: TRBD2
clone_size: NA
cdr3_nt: TGTGCCAGTCGACTAGCGGGAATGGGGTACAATGAGCAGTTCTTC
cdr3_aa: CASRLAGMGYNEQFF

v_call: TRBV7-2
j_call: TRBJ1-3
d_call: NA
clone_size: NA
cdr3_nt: TGTGCCAGCAGCTTTGAGGGAAACACCATATATTTT
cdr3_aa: CASSFEGNTIYF

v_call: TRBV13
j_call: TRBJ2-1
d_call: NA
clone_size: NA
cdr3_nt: TGTGCCAGCAGCTCCCTCTTTCACGGGGGAAATGAGCAGTTCTTC
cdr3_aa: CASSSLFHGGNEQFF

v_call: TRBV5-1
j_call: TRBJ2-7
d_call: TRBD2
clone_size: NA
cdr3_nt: TGCGCCAGCAGCTTGTCACTAGCGCTAAACGAGCAGTACTTC
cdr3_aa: CASSLSLALNEQYF

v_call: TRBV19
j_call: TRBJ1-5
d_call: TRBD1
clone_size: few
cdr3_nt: TGTGCCAGTAGTCCAACCGGGACAGGGGATCAGCCCCAGCATTTT
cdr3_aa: CASSPTGTGDQPQHF

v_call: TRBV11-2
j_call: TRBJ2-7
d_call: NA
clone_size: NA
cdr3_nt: TGTGCCAGCAGCTTTGGAGGTCTTAATCAAGAGCAGTACTTC
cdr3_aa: CASSFGGLNQEQYF

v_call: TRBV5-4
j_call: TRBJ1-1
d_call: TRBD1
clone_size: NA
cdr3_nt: TGTGCCAGCAGCTCAGACAGGGGAGGATACACTGAAGCTTTCTTT
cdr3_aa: CASSSDRGGYTEAFF

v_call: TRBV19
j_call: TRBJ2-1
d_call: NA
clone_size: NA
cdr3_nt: TGTGCCAGTAGTATAGCGGCAGGGATCCCCTACAATGAGCAGTTCTTC
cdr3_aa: CASSIAAGIPYNEQFF

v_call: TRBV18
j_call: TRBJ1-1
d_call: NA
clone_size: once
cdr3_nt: TGTGCCAGCTCAGCACTACAGGGCGCGAACACTGAAGCTTTCTTT
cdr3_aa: CASSALQGANTEAFF

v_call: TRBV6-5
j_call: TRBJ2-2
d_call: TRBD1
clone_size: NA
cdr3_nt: TGTGCCAGCAGTTACAGGGGGCAGATCGGGGAGCTGTTTTTT
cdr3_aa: CASSYRGQIGELFF

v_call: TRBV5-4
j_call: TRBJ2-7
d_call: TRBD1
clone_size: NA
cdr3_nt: TGTGCCAGCAGACAGGGGGAAAGCTCCTACGAGCAGTACTTC
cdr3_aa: CASRQGESSYEQYF

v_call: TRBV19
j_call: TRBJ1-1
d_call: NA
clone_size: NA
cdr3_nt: TGTGCCAGTAGAGGGGTGATGAACACTGAAGCTTTCTTT
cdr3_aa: CASRGVMNTEAFF

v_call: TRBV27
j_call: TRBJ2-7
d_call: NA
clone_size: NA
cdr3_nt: TGTGCCAGCGGAGGGACCTACGAGCAGTACTTC
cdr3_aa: CASGGTYEQYF

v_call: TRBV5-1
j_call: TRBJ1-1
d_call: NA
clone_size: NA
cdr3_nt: TGCGCCAGCAGCGCCACAGGGCAGACACCTGAAGCTTTCTTT
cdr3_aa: CASSATGQTPEAFF

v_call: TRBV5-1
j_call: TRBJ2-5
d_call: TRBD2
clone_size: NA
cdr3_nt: TGCGCCAGCAGCTTGGTCCTAGCGGGAGGGCCCGGAGAGACCCAGTACTTC
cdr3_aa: CASSLVLAGGPGETQYF

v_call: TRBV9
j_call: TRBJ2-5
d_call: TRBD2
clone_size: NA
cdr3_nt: TGTGCCAGCAGCGGGGGGACTAGCGGGTCTGCAGCCCAGTACTTC
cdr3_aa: CASSGGTSGSAAQYF

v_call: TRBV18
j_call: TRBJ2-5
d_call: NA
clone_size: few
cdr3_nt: TGTGCCAGCTCACCAAACAGTCAAGAGACCCAGTACTTC
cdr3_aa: CASSPNSQETQYF

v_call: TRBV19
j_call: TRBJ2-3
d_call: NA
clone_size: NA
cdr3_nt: TGTGCCGGTAGTATCGGCGGAGGCACAGATACGCAGTATTTT
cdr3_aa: CAGSIGGGTDTQYF

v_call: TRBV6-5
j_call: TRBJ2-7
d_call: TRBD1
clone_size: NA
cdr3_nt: TGTGCCAGCAGACTTTCCGGGACAGGTCCCTACGAGCAGTACTTC
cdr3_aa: CASRLSGTGPYEQYF